Below, 15 T cell receptor beta chains from the same sample are listed, as sequenced in a study of early T cells in non-severe SARS-CoV-2 infection (dated by TCRdb to 2020 to 2022). The library was prepared using 5' RACE. TCRdb records NextSeq 500 as the sequencer. TCRdb's own reprocessing of the public reads used fastp at Q25 and MiXCR and kept productive beta chains. Rows are unified per CDR3 protein, each entry keeping the most common DNA and genes. This sample gives approximately 100,000 distinct CDR3 sequences in total; approximately 15% of them show up just once. The top ten clones comprise 6.1% of the sample. The sample taken for sequencing was whole blood. These TCRs come from an adult who was a healthcare worker with PCR-confirmed SARS-CoV-2 infection or an uninfected control (not recorded which).

This clonotype came up many times. J is TRBJ2-7 and V is TRBV5-5; the match to TRBD1 covers 7 bases. The CDR3 sequence is 15 residues long. With 4 bases clipped from V and 2 bases from J, the junction kept 9 bases outside the gene matches. The germline CDR1 and CDR2 sequences are SGHKS and YYEKEE (reference sequence). The CDR3 is CASSHPLQGPYEQYF. DNA for the CDR3: TGTGCCAGCAGCCACCCGCTACAGGGGCCCTACGAGCAGTACTTC.

This clonotype was observed many times. CDR3 in amino acids: CASSLARREINYGYTF. The CDR3 coding sequence is TGTGCCAGCAGCTTAGCGCGGAGGGAGATTAACTATGGCTACACCTTC. This chain joins TRBV7-2 and TRBJ1-2; no clear D. The CDR3 loop spans 16 amino acids. V was pared by 0 bases and J by 1 base, with 12 bases between. Germline V lookup: CDR1 SGHTA, CDR2 FQGNSA.

This clonotype was observed a handful of times. The chain has TRBV15 and TRBJ2-1; 10 nucleotides line up with TRBD1. The ends lost 4 bases at V and 4 bases at J; junction bases unmatched: 10. The CDR3 loop spans 17 amino acids. Germline V gene data show CDR1 as LNHNV and CDR2 as YYDKDF (reference sequence). For the CDR3, the DNA is TGTGCCACCAGCAACCCTTTCGGGACAGGGGATTACAATGAGCAGTTCTTC. Translating gives CATSNPFGTGDYNEQFF.

This clonotype has a handful of counts. The V and J genes are TRBV21-1 and TRBJ1-4; TRBD1 reflects the table's D call only, with no check against the DNA. TRBV21-1 is assigned pseudogene status. The CDR3 runs to 14 residues. This CDR3 is CASSNTGDNEKLFF. The CDR3 nucleotides read TGTGCCAGCAGCAATACAGGGGATAATGAAAAACTGTTTTTT.

This clonotype was recorded a few times. The V and J genes are TRBV20-1 and TRBJ2-3; D call uncertain. V was cut by 7 bases and J by 1 base, with 3 bases left in between. Germline V gene data show CDR1 as DFQATT and CDR2 as SNEGSKA (reference sequence). This CDR3 spans 10 amino acids. As DNA, the CDR3 is TGCAGTGGGGGCACAGATACGCAGTATTTT. This codes for CSGGTDTQYF.

This clonotype was found many times. The J gene is TRBJ2-7, the V gene TRBV10-2; possibly TRBD2 for D (6 bases). V gave up 1 base and J gave up 5 bases, with 15 bases separating them. Germline CDR1 WSHSY, CDR2 SAAADI. The CDR3 contains 15 residues. The CDR3 region is CASSEFPGVGNEQYF. CDR3 nucleotide sequence: TGCGCCAGCAGTGAGTTCCCGGGAGTGGGCAACGAGCAGTACTTC.

This clonotype was seen only a few times. The gene calls are TRBV12-3 or TRBV12-4 and TRBJ1-4; maybe TRBD1 (6 bases). V was trimmed by 6 bases and J by 3 bases, leaving 11 bases between them. CDR3 length: 14 amino acids. CDR3 amino acids: CASRPGVANEKLFF. The CDR3 bases are TGTGCCAGCAGACCAGGGGTAGCTAATGAAAAACTGTTTTTT.

This chain connects TRBV18 to TRBJ2-7; TRBD2 is a possible D gene (6 bases). Germline CDR1 reads KGHSH; CDR2 reads LQKENI. V lost 2 bases, J lost 2 bases, and 16 bases lay in between. The CDR3 extends over 16 amino acids. The chain's CDR3 is CASSPGLPRDAYEQYF. The CDR3, as DNA: TGTGCCAGCTCACCAGGACTACCCCGGGACGCCTACGAGCAGTACTTC.

J is TRBJ2-7 and V is TRBV25-1; 7 nucleotides match TRBD1. J gave up 6 bases and V 1 base, and 9 bases lay outside the gene matches. This CDR3 region has 15 residues. Germline V CDR1 and CDR2: MGHDK, SYGVNS. The chain's CDR3 is CASSEWGRGSSEQYF. CDR3 DNA: TGTGCCAGCAGTGAATGGGGCAGGGGGTCATCCGAGCAGTACTTC.

V gene TRBV4-1 combines with J gene TRBJ2-7; a weak D match, TRBD1 (6 bases). Germline-derived CDR1 and CDR2 are MGHRA and YSYEKL. The CDR3 covers 17 residues. Trimming removed 4 bases at V and 0 bases at J, with 19 bases between. The CDR3 loop is CASSPYGQSGSSYEQYF. The CDR3 nucleotides read TGCGCCAGCAGCCCATACGGACAGTCGGGAAGCTCCTACGAGCAGTACTTC.

The table lists this clonotype with a few counts. J is TRBJ2-7 and V is TRBV27; weak D call: TRBD1 (7 bases). This CDR3 has 13 residues. Germline CDR1 MNHEY, CDR2 SMNVEV (reference sequence). The V and J ends lost 5 bases and 7 bases respectively, with 15 bases between them. The CDR3 is CASSPTGDWEQYF. CDR3 DNA: TGTGCCAGCAGTCCTACAGGGGACTGGGAGCAGTACTTC.

This clonotype was recorded at least ten times. The chain couples TRBV9 to TRBJ2-1; possibly TRBD1 for D (6 bases). The CDR3 spans 13 residues. V shed 2 bases and J shed 5 bases, with 8 bases lying between them. Germline V gives CDR1 SGDLS, CDR2 YYNGEE. CDR3 region: CASSVRQDNEQFF. CDR3 nucleotide sequence: TGTGCCAGCAGCGTCCGACAGGACAATGAGCAGTTCTTC.

This clonotype showed up many times. This chain joins TRBV7-9 and TRBJ1-5; 10 positions agree with TRBD1. The junction had 3 bases not matched to a gene; V was cut back by 5 bases and J by 5 bases. Germline V gene sequence: CDR1 SEHNR, CDR2 FQNEAQ (reference sequence). CDR3 length: 14 amino acids. The chain's CDR3 is CASSLGQGDQPQHF. CDR3 DNA: TGTGCCAGCAGCCTTGGACAGGGGGATCAGCCCCAGCATTTT.

This chain uses TRBV6-6 with TRBJ2-1, with TRBD1 identical over 9 bases. CDR3 length: 20 amino acids. V gave up 7 bases and J gave up 3 bases; unmatched junction bases: 22. In germline, CDR1 is MNHNY, CDR2 SVGAGI (reference sequence). The CDR3 DNA reads TGTGCCAGCACCGAGTCCGGGACAGGGTCCTTTTCGGCTCACTACAATGAGCAGTTCTTC. Its protein product is CASTESGTGSFSAHYNEQFF.

The chain combines TRBV6-5 with TRBJ1-4; D unclear. The V end lost 6 bases, the J end lost 8 bases, and 13 bases lay between the germline ends. Germline V gene lookup returns CDR1 MNHEY and CDR2 SVGAGI. The CDR3 sequence is 13 residues long. In nucleotides, the CDR3 is TGTGCCAGCAGGGCGTATGTGGGGGAAAAACTGTTTTTT. Residues: CASRAYVGEKLFF.